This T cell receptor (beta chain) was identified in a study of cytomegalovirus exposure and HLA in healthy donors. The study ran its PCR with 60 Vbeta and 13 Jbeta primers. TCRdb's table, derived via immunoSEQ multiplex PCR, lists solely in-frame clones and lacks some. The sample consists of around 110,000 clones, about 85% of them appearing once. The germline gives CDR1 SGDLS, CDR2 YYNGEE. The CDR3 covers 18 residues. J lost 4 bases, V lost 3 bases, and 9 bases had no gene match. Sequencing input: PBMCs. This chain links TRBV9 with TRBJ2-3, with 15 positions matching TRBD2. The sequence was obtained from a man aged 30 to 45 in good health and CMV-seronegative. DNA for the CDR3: TGTGCCAGCAGCGCAGGACTAGCGGGGGGGCCGGCGGCAGATACGCAGTATTTT. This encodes CASSAGLAGGPAADTQYF.